The rows below give T cell receptor beta chains drawn from one sample of a study of blood T cell repertoires in COVID-19. The data were produced by immunoSEQ multiplex PCR, yet TCRdb's version contains in-frame clones alone and is incomplete. The top ten hold roughly 13% of the sample, which has hundreds of thousands of clones, about 86% seen once. What was sequenced was peripheral blood. These receptors came from a woman aged 70-85 years with COVID-19, enrolled during active disease. The CDR3 runs from the conserved cysteine through the conserved F or W. D genes are given only for firm matches. A row's size may be missing; if present it is once, few, many or a size class.

>-|TRBV18|TRBJ1-6|-
CASSPAGHGSPLHF
TGTGCCAGCTCACCGGCAGGGCACGGTTCACCCCTCCACTTT
>-|TRBV9|TRBJ2-5|TRBD2
CASSVVPLAGEETQYF
TGTGCCAGCAGCGTAGTCCCACTAGCGGGGGAAGAGACCCAGTACTTC
>-|TRBV2|TRBJ2-7|-
CASSSDGAYEQYF
TGTGCCAGCAGCTCGGACGGGGCCTACGAGCAGTACTTC
>-|TRBV3-1/TRBV3-2|TRBJ2-7|-
CASSQSRQQYF
TGTGCCAGCAGCCAATCCAGGCAGCAGTACTTC
>-|TRBV27|TRBJ1-1|-
CASTSGESRTEAFF
TGTGCCAGCACCTCTGGCGAGTCCAGGACTGAAGCTTTCTTT
>once|TRBV9|TRBJ1-1|TRBD1
CASSVAERQGANTEAFF
TGTGCCAGCAGCGTAGCTGAACGACAGGGGGCGAACACTGAAGCTTTCTTT
>-|TRBV19|TRBJ1-2|-
CASSISDSVFYGYTF
TGTGCCAGTAGTATTTCGGACAGCGTTTTCTATGGCTACACCTTC
>-|TRBV30|TRBJ2-3|-
CAWRKRESTDTQYF
TGTGCCTGGAGGAAAAGGGAGAGCACAGATACGCAGTATTTT
>-|TRBV4-1|TRBJ2-7|-
CASSQDSRPDLAYEQYF
TGCGCCAGCAGCCAAGATAGTAGGCCTGACCTAGCCTACGAGCAGTACTTC
>-|TRBV7-8|TRBJ2-3|TRBD2
CASSLERGGLDTQYF
TGTGCCAGCAGCTTAGAGCGGGGGGGTTTGGATACGCAGTATTTT
>-|TRBV6-2/TRBV6-3|TRBJ2-7|-
CASSHTGIVVGAGYEQYF
TGTGCCAGCAGCCATACCGGCATTGTAGTGGGAGCTGGGTACGAGCAGTACTTC
>once|TRBV11-2|TRBJ2-7|-
CASSSLEQYF
TGTGCCAGCAGCTCCCTCGAGCAGTACTTC
>few|TRBV5-4|TRBJ1-6|TRBD1
CASSLTGGGSPLHF
TGTGCCAGCAGCCTTACAGGGGGTGGTTCACCCCTCCACTTT
>-|TRBV6-2/TRBV6-3|TRBJ2-3|TRBD1
CASSYVDRGTDTQYF
TGTGCCAGCAGTTACGTGGACAGGGGCACAGATACGCAGTATTTT
>-|TRBV10-3|TRBJ1-5|-
CAISENLGGPQPQHF
TGTGCCATCAGTGAGAATCTCGGGGGGCCTCAGCCCCAGCATTTT
>few|TRBV4-1|TRBJ2-1|TRBD1
CASSQETGGYNEQFF
TGCGCCAGCAGCCAAGAGACAGGGGGCTACAATGAGCAGTTCTTC
>-|TRBV4-3|TRBJ2-7|TRBD2
CASSPSSGNYEQYF
TGCGCCAGCAGCCCCTCTAGCGGTAACTACGAGCAGTACTTC
>-|TRBV4-1|TRBJ1-1|TRBD1
CASSHHTGGAVAFF
TGCGCCAGCAGCCACCACACAGGGGGCGCGGTAGCTTTCTTT
>few|TRBV5-6|TRBJ2-7|-
CASRLTPYEQYF
TGTGCCAGCAGGTTGACACCATACGAGCAGTACTTC
>-|TRBV10-3|TRBJ2-3|TRBD2
CAISGATSGRMGDTQYF
TGTGCCATCAGTGGGGCTACTAGCGGGAGAATGGGAGATACGCAGTATTTT
>-|TRBV7-9|TRBJ1-1|-
CASSFSVDTEAFF
TGTGCCAGCAGCTTTTCGGTTGACACTGAAGCTTTCTTT
>-|TRBV14|TRBJ2-1|-
CASSQRALRSYNEQFF
TGTGCCAGCAGCCAAAGAGCCCTGAGGTCCTACAATGAGCAGTTCTTC
>few|TRBV10-3|TRBJ1-1|-
CAISESHRDTEAFF
TGTGCCATCAGTGAGTCACACAGGGACACTGAAGCTTTCTTT
>-|TRBV28|TRBJ2-5|TRBD1
CASKQGLQETQYF
TGTGCCAGCAAACAGGGGCTTCAAGAGACCCAGTACTTC
>-|TRBV28|TRBJ1-1|TRBD1
CASNRQGNTVTFF
TGTGCCAGCAACCGACAGGGAAATACGGTAACTTTCTTT